These 22 T cell receptor beta chains share one sample of origin, sequenced in a study of tissue T cells after allogeneic stem cell transplantation. Documented time point: mouse harvest day 14 after allogeneic transplant. Tail vein injection delivered 10^7 T-cell-depleted bone marrow cells and 10^6 splenic CD5+ T cells. Assay used: immunoSEQ multiplex PCR; TCRdb lists only in-frame clones, some missing. The sample shows thousands of clones, around a third of them seen only once. The sequencing sample was made of skin. The receptors come from a female BALB/c mouse given C57BL/6 T cells with graft-versus-host disease after an allogeneic hematopoietic cell transplant.

This clone was counted between two and nine times. Each gene name is a mouse one. The read halts 1 residue ahead of the CDR3 end, with the missing end drawn from the germline J gene. This chain joins TRBV20 and TRBJ2-7, with 13 nucleotides matching TRBD2. The CDR3 runs to 14 residues. Germline CDR1 and CDR2: GFQATS and STVNSAI. With V trimmed by 3 bases and J by 4 bases, 3 bases remained unmatched. The CDR3 is CGASRGLGGYEQYF. CDR3 DNA, as far as it was read: TGTGGTGCTAGTCGGGGACTGGGGGGGTATGAACAGTAC.

Concerning this clone: The gene symbols are mouse symbols. The read finishes 1 residue shy of the CDR3 end, and the germline J gene is used to complete it. The J gene is TRBJ1-1, the V gene TRBV29; no reliable D call. Trimming shortened V by 3 bases and J by 5 bases, and 4 bases separated the two germline ends. This CDR3 contains 11 residues. CDR1 is MSHET and CDR2 is SYDVDS in the germline V gene. CDR3 in amino acids: CASSFRTEVFF. CDR3 bases read: TGTGCTAGCAGTTTTCGGACAGAAGTCTTC.

With respect to this clone: The germline and genes are mouse ones. With the read ending 1 residue before the CDR3 end, the germline J gene is used to fill in that end. The V call is TRBV26, the J call TRBJ1-3, with D possibly TRBD1 on 6 matching bases. CDR3 length: 15 amino acids. Germline V gene data show CDR1 as KGHPV and CDR2 as FQNQEV (reference sequence). With 7 bases removed from V and 0 bases from J, the gap between germline ends came to 13 bases. The CDR3 protein is CASKSQGHSGNTLYF. The covered CDR3 bases are TGTGCCAGCAAAAGCCAGGGGCATTCTGGAAATACGCTCTAT.

This clone was counted between two and nine times. Mouse names are used for the genes. Sequencing ends 1 residue short of the CDR3 end; the germline J gene provides the rest. The chain carries TRBV12-1 and TRBJ1-1; 7 nucleotides align to TRBD1. The V gene end was trimmed by 3 bases and the J gene end by 0 bases; junction bases not matched to a gene: 0. Germline CDR1 and CDR2: SGHSN and HYEKVE. The CDR3 length is 13 residues. The chain's CDR3 is CASSGTANTEVFF. The CDR3 bases that were read are TGTGCCAGCTCTGGGACAGCAAACACAGAAGTCTTC.

Details on this clone: Mouse gene names apply. The sequenced part of the CDR3 DNA is TGTGCCAGCAGCTTAGGGGGGCGAGGGCAAGACACCCAGTAC. Its translation: CASSLGGRGQDTQY. The complete CDR3 sequence is CASSLGGRGQDTQYF. The chain employs TRBV3 and TRBJ2-5; D may match TRBD1 or TRBD2 (6 bases each). The CDR3 end lies 1 residue beyond the end of the read and is filled in from the germline J gene. V lost 1 base to trimming and J lost 3 bases, with 11 bases between them. Germline CDR1 and CDR2: SNHLY and FYNGKV (reference sequence). The CDR3 consists of 15 residues.

Concerning this clone itself: Gene and germline names: mouse. With the read ending 1 residue before the CDR3 end, the germline J gene is used to fill in that end. J is TRBJ1-1 and V is TRBV15; 7 nucleotides align to TRBD1. There are 14 residues in the CDR3. Germline values: CDR1 SGHND, CDR2 FRSKSL. V gave up 1 base and J gave up 4 bases; unmatched junction bases: 3. CDR3 sequence: CASSLGQGGTEVFF. CDR3 DNA, as far as it was read: TGTGCCAGCAGTTTAGGACAGGGAGGCACAGAAGTCTTC.

In the case of this clone: Gene and germline names: mouse. The read terminates 1 residue ahead of where the CDR3 ends, so the germline J gene completes it. The chain carries TRBV26 and TRBJ2-5; 7 bases align to TRBD1. J lost 6 bases, V lost 6 bases, and 6 bases had no gene match. The CDR3 loop spans 13 amino acids. Germline assignment: CDR1 KGHPV and CDR2 FQNQEV (reference sequence). The CDR3 loop reads CASSRGQRDTQYF. CDR3 DNA, as far as it was read: TGTGCCAGCAGCCGGGGACAGCGGGACACCCAGTAC.

Comment on this clone: Gene names and germline match the mouse. With the read ending 1 residue before the CDR3 end, the germline J gene is used to fill in that end. Other DNA sequences within the sample encode an identical CDR3. The chain uses TRBV26 and TRBJ2-5, with TRBD1 as a possible D gene (6 bases). The CDR3 loop spans 13 amino acids. The germline V gene encodes CDR1 KGHPV and CDR2 FQNQEV (reference sequence). V was clipped by 3 bases and J by 4 bases, with 8 bases between them. CDR3: CASSLGQKDTQYF. CDR3 DNA, as far as it was read: TGTGCCAGCAGTCTCGGACAGAAAGACACCCAGTAC.

This clone came up a few times. Genes and germline are mouse. The read stops 1 residue short of the end of the CDR3; the missing end is completed from the germline J gene. The chain employs TRBV13-2 and TRBJ1-6; a possible D gene is TRBD1 (6 bases). TRBJ1-6 is an open reading frame whose function is uncertain. V dropped 3 bases and J dropped 0 bases, with 10 bases sitting between them. The CDR3 runs to 16 residues. From germline, CDR1 is NNHNN and CDR2 SYGAGS (reference sequence). CDR3 in amino acids: CASGGQTGSYNSPLYF. The sequenced CDR3 bases are TGTGCCAGCGGTGGGCAGACAGGTTCCTATAATTCGCCCCTCTAC.

In the case of this clone: The gene names here belong to mouse. The CDR3 end lies 1 residue beyond the end of the read and is filled in from the germline J gene. J is TRBJ2-1 and V is TRBV26; 7 bases map to TRBD2. The germline V gene encodes CDR1 KGHPV and CDR2 FQNQEV (reference sequence). The junction had 1 base not matched to a gene; V was cut back by 2 bases and J by 3 bases. The CDR3 is made up of 14 amino acids. The CDR3: CASSLTGVYAEQFF. Incomplete CDR3 DNA: TGTGCCAGCAGTCTGACTGGGGTCTATGCTGAGCAGTTC. Supplemented by reference TRBV26 and TRBJ2-1, the full variable domain reads NSKVIQTPRYLVKGQGQKAKMRCIPEKGHPVVFWYQQNKNNEFKFLINFQNQEVLQQIDMTEKRFSAECPSNSPCSLEIQSSEAGDSALYLCASSLTGVYAEQFFGPGTRLTVL.

Remarks on this clone: Gene names and germline match the mouse. Read sequence stops 1 residue before the CDR3 end, and the germline J gene provides the missing end. V gene TRBV20 combines with J gene TRBJ1-1; 7 nucleotides match TRBD1. Trimming cost V 0 bases and J 0 bases; bases outside gene matches: 1. The CDR3 spans 14 residues. The germline V gene encodes CDR1 GFQATS and CDR2 STVNSAI. This chain's CDR3 is CGAREQGKNTEVFF. The covered CDR3 bases are TGTGGTGCTAGGGAACAGGGGAAGAACACAGAAGTCTTC.

This clone has more than one count but fewer than ten. Genes and germline are mouse. The read comes to an end 1 residue before the CDR3 does, leaving the germline J gene to fill in the end. The rearrangement uses TRBV26 and TRBJ2-2; 9 nucleotides align to TRBD2. V dropped 3 bases and J dropped 0; count of bases not matched to a gene: 2. The CDR3 is 16 residues long. Germline loops: CDR1 KGHPV, CDR2 FQNQEV (reference sequence). The DNA read from the CDR3 is TGTGCCAGCAGTCTCTGGGGGGGATCAAACACCGGGCAGCTCTAC. This translates into CASSLWGGSNTGQLY. The whole CDR3 protein reads CASSLWGGSNTGQLYF.

Concerning this clone: Gene names follow the mouse nomenclature. Read sequence stops 1 residue before the CDR3 end, and the germline J gene provides the missing end. The J gene is TRBJ1-2, the V gene TRBV16; 7 nucleotides line up with TRBD1. From germline, CDR1 is SGHSA and CDR2 FRNQAP. This CDR3 has 14 residues. V trimming: 3 bases; J trimming: 0 bases; junction bases outside the gene matches: 1. CDR3 amino acids: CASSFRGANSDYTF. CDR3 DNA, as far as it was read: TGTGCAAGCAGCTTCAGGGGGGCAAACTCCGACTACACC.

By proportion, this clone is medium-sized (0.01 to 0.1%). The listed genes are named as in mouse. The read comes to an end 1 residue before the CDR3 does, leaving the germline J gene to fill in the end. The gene calls are TRBV26 and TRBJ2-2; 9 bases line up with TRBD2. Germline values: CDR1 KGHPV, CDR2 FQNQEV (reference sequence). This CDR3 region has 15 residues. The V gene end was trimmed by 3 bases and the J gene end by 3 bases; junction bases not matched to a gene: 2. The CDR3 bases that were read are TGTGCCAGCAGTCTACTGGGGGGCCACACCGGGCAGCTCTAC. Amino acid sequence: CASSLLGGHTGQLY. The whole CDR3 reads CASSLLGGHTGQLYF.

On this clone: All gene names here are mouse names. The read terminates 1 residue ahead of where the CDR3 ends, so the germline J gene completes it. This chain links TRBV23 with TRBJ2-2; the table names TRBD2, a call not compared with the DNA. CDR1 KGHTA and CDR2 FQNQQP come from the germline V gene. The CDR3 covers 15 residues. This CDR3 is CSSSRTGGDTGQLYF. The CDR3 bases that were read are TGCTCCAGCAGCCGGACTGGGGGAGACACCGGGCAGCTCTAC.

This clone is medium-sized within its sample. These gene names are mouse names. The missing CDR3 end, 1 residue past where the read stops, is filled in from the germline J gene. The chain couples TRBV26 to TRBJ2-1; D is perhaps TRBD1 (5 bases). This CDR3 has 14 residues. The V gene lost 7 bases and the J gene lost 4 bases, with 14 bases spanning the gap. Germline CDR1 reads KGHPV; CDR2 reads FQNQEV (reference sequence). The DNA read from the CDR3 is TGTGCCAGCACCCAGCAGGGTGGGTATGCTGAGCAGTTC. It specifies CASTQQGGYAEQF. The entire CDR3 protein reads CASTQQGGYAEQFF. Full variable domain (missing parts from reference TRBV26 and TRBJ2-1): NSKVIQTPRYLVKGQGQKAKMRCIPEKGHPVVFWYQQNKNNEFKFLINFQNQEVLQQIDMTEKRFSAECPSNSPCSLEIQSSEAGDSALYLCASTQQGGYAEQFFGPGTRLTVL.

This clone was counted only a few times. The genes and germline here are from mouse. The read falls 1 residue short of the CDR3 end, and the missing part is taken from the germline J gene. This chain uses TRBV13-2 with TRBJ2-4; D is perhaps TRBD2 (6 bases). CDR3 length: 13 residues. Germline V gene sequence: CDR1 NNHNN, CDR2 SYGAGS (reference sequence). Trimming pared 2 bases from V and 3 bases from J, leaving 7 bases between. CDR3 bases read: TGTGCCAGCGGTGACTGGGGCCAAAACACCTTGTAC. The encoded protein is CASGDWGQNTLY. In full, the CDR3 is CASGDWGQNTLYF.

This clone turned up a few times. The gene symbols are mouse symbols. The sequence runs out 1 residue before the end of the CDR3; the remainder is reconstructed from the germline J gene. The V call is TRBV3, the J call TRBJ2-5; TRBD2 matches 7 bases. CDR3 length: 13 residues. Trimming cost V 4 bases and J 6 bases; bases outside gene matches: 4. The germline CDR1 and CDR2 sequences are SNHLY and FYNGKV (reference sequence). This CDR3 is CASSSGLPDTQYF. The part of the CDR3 DNA that was read is TGTGCCAGCAGCTCGGGACTGCCTGACACCCAGTAC.

In regard to this clone: These gene names are mouse names. The read halts 1 residue ahead of the CDR3 end, with the missing end drawn from the germline J gene. The chain joins TRBV13-3 to TRBJ2-1; TRBD2 matches at 10 bases. CDR1 and CDR2 (germline): NNHDY, SYVADS. The junction had 9 bases not matched to a gene; V was cut back by 4 bases and J by 8 bases. The CDR3 runs to 15 residues. Incomplete CDR3 DNA: TGTGCCAGCAGTCCGGACTGGGGGCCCTTCCCTGAGCAGTTC. Translated: CASSPDWGPFPEQF. In full, the CDR3 reads CASSPDWGPFPEQFF.

By proportion, this clone is medium-sized. The germline and genes are mouse ones. The read comes to an end 1 residue before the CDR3 does, leaving the germline J gene to fill in the end. This chain connects TRBV26 to TRBJ2-5; 9 bases fit TRBD2. V shed 7 bases, J shed 0 bases, and the junction held 2 bases outside the gene matches. The CDR3 is 14 amino acids. CDR1 and CDR2 from the germline V gene are KGHPV and FQNQEV (reference sequence). The CDR3 here is CASTWGGNQDTQYF. CDR3 bases read: TGTGCCAGCACCTGGGGGGGTAACCAAGACACCCAGTAC.

With regard to this clone: Germline is not matched at one junction end, which may reflect a read error. Genes and germline are mouse. The CDR3 end falls 1 residue outside the read, so it is completed with the germline J gene. The identical CDR3 is also encoded by other nucleotide sequences in the sample. The chain recombines TRBV1 with TRBJ1-2; perhaps TRBD1 as D (5 bases). This CDR3 contains 13 residues. Germline loops: CDR1 NSQYPW, CDR2 LRSPGD (reference sequence). The CDR3 sequence is CTCSAGQDSDYTF. The part of the CDR3 DNA that was read is TGCACCTGCAGCGCAGGGCAGGACTCCGACTACACC.

Points on this clone: Genes and germline are mouse. The read halts 1 residue ahead of the CDR3 end, with the missing end drawn from the germline J gene. The J gene is TRBJ2-2, the V gene TRBV26; D may be TRBD1 (6 bases). The CDR3 spans 14 residues. V lost 5 bases and J 3 bases, leaving 10 bases between the germline ends. From germline, CDR1 is KGHPV and CDR2 FQNQEV (reference sequence). This chain's CDR3 is CASSARQDTGQLYF. The CDR3 bases that were read are TGTGCCAGCAGTGCCCGACAGGACACCGGGCAGCTCTAC.